This TCR beta chain appears in the sequencing data of a study of control samples from healthy donors and cancer patients. CDR1 SGHVS and CDR2 FQNEAQ come from the germline V gene. This CDR3 is 14 amino acids long. The junction had 6 bases not matched to a gene; V was cut back by 5 bases and J by 8 bases. TCRdb's copy holds only in-frame clones and misses some; the assay was immunoSEQ multiplex PCR. The table records 140,000 or so clones, around nine tenths of them present only once. J is TRBJ1-4 and V is TRBV7-8; TRBD1 agrees at 9 bases. The sample consisted of blood. The sequence came from a man younger than 40 in good health. The CDR3 DNA is TGTGCCAGCAGCCCGACAGGGGGGCAAGAAAAACTGTTTTTT. Translation gives CASSPTGGQEKLFF.